These T cell receptor beta chains were read from a single sample in a study of shared clonotypes between healthy human individuals. Clones were sequenced by immunoSEQ multiplex PCR, and TCRdb holds only the in-frame ones, with some missing. This table has 2,500,000 or so clones, around 92% appearing once. The sample comprised naive CD4+ T cells from PBMCs. The receptors derive from a man aged 18 to 30 in good health. Some clones in this sample may be carry-over from other donors' samples. CDR3s include the opening cysteine and the closing phenylalanine or tryptophan. D genes are given only for firm matches. Clone size is stated in some rows and not others, as once, few, many or a class when expanded.

d_gene	v_gene	j_gene	abundance	CDR3nt	CDR3aa
NA	TRBV15	TRBJ1-1	once	TGTGCCACCAGCAGAGTTCCAGGGGCGAAGGACACTGAAGCTTTCTTT	CATSRVPGAKDTEAFF
NA	TRBV5-5	TRBJ1-2	NA	TGTGCCAGCAGCTTGTCTCCGGTAACATTTGGCTACACCTTC	CASSLSPVTFGYTF
NA	TRBV7-2	TRBJ1-5	NA	TGTGCCAGCAGCTTGGTAAATTGGGAAGGTCAGCCCCAGCATTTT	CASSLVNWEGQPQHF
NA	TRBV5-1	TRBJ2-2	NA	TGCGCCAGCAGCCCGGGACCCAGGGTAGGGAACACCGGGGAGCTGTTTTTT	CASSPGPRVGNTGELFF
NA	TRBV10-3	TRBJ2-1	NA	TGTGCCACCGGAAGCGGGTACAATGAGCAGTTCTTC	CATGSGYNEQFF
NA	TRBV19	TRBJ1-4	NA	TGTGCCAGTAGTCCCGGGAGCTTGGGGGAAAAACTGTTTTTT	CASSPGSLGEKLFF
NA	TRBV7-9	TRBJ2-7	NA	TGTGCCAGCAGCCGCGGGGACGAGCAGTACTTC	CASSRGDEQYF
NA	TRBV12-5	TRBJ1-2	NA	TGTGCTAGTGGTTTGGGAGCCGATGGCTACACCTTC	CASGLGADGYTF
NA	TRBV18	TRBJ2-6	NA	TGTGCCAGCTCTCCTGTAGGTGACATAGGTGTCTCTGGGGCCAACGTCCTGACTTTC	CASSPVGDIGVSGANVLTF
NA	TRBV7-3	TRBJ2-1	once	TGTGCCAGCAGCCAGAATGGGGCTAAGTTCTTC	CASSQNGAKFF
NA	TRBV20-1	TRBJ2-7	few	TGCAGTGCTAGAGGCCCCTACGAGCAGTACTTC	CSARGPYEQYF
TRBD2	TRBV28	TRBJ2-5	NA	TGTGCCAGCACCGGGGGGAGAGAAGAGACCCAGTACTTC	CASTGGREETQYF
NA	TRBV18	TRBJ1-5	NA	TGTGCCAGCTCACCAGGAGGCAATCAGCCCCAGCATTTT	CASSPGGNQPQHF
NA	TRBV15	TRBJ2-3	NA	TGTGCCACCAGCAGAGATAGAGGTTTGGATACGCAGTATTTT	CATSRDRGLDTQYF
TRBD2	TRBV5-5	TRBJ2-2	NA	TGTGCCAGCAGCGTGGGACTAGCGGTGAACACCGGGGAGCTGTTTTTT	CASSVGLAVNTGELFF
TRBD1	TRBV5-4	TRBJ1-2	NA	TGTGCCAGCAGCTTACCCGGGACAGGGGCAGGTGGCTACACCTTC	CASSLPGTGAGGYTF
NA	TRBV7-6	TRBJ2-5	NA	TGTGCCAGCAGCCAAGAGACCCAGTACTTC	CASSQETQYF
NA	TRBV15	TRBJ1-1	NA	TGTGCCACCAGCAGAGATTGGCAGGCTGAAGCTTTCTTT	CATSRDWQAEAFF
TRBD1	TRBV19	TRBJ2-5	NA	TGTGCCAGTAGTATAGGGACAGGGGGCTCGGAGACCCAGTACTTC	CASSIGTGGSETQYF